The clone carrying this TCR beta chain was recorded at least ten times. The antigen remains undetermined. With 9 bases removed from V and 5 bases from J, the gap between germline ends came to 19 bases. The germline gives CDR1 LGHDT, CDR2 YNNKEL (reference sequence). The length of the CDR3 is 14 residues. This record comes from a study of molecular identifiers for immune sequencing clone quantification. Whole-study results and caveats: For effector cells, clones above 20 RNA copies held over 99% of molecules; for naive cells, under 1%.

A single record per CDR3 protein comes from TCRdb applying MiXCR to the PCR reads. Among about 630,000 distinct CDR3 sequences, 25% were seen once, and the ten largest hold about 0.78%. Naive CD8 T cells were sorted as CD8+CD4-CCR7+CD45RA+. The specimen sequenced was naive CD8+ T cells from blood, with Jurkat cell RNA spiked in. Subset given: FACS-sorted CD8+CD4-CCR7+CD45RA+ naive T cells. The chain links TRBV3-1 to TRBJ1-1, with D possibly TRBD1 on 6 matching bases. This clonotype was obtained from a human donor in good health. Some libraries in this study had Jurkat cell RNA spiked in. The CDR3: CASHLGGAGTEAFF. The CDR3 nucleotides read TGTGCCAGTCACCTTGGGGGCGCGGGAACTGAAGCTTTCTTT. Drawing the rest from reference TRBV3-1 and TRBJ1-1, the complete variable domain is DTAVSQTPKYLVTQMGNDKSIKCEQNLGHDTMYWYKQDSKKFLKIMFSYNNKELIINETVPNRFSPKSPDKAHLNLHINSLELGDSAVYFCASHLGGAGTEAFFGQGTRLTVV.